This TCR beta chain originates from a study of blood T cell repertoires in COVID-19. The sample holds one count of this clone. Measured with immunoSEQ multiplex PCR; TCRdb has only the in-frame clones, and not every one. In the table there are around 470,000 clones, 75% to 90% of which are singletons. Trimming took 1 base from V and 3 from J, leaving 6 bases between them. This CDR3 has 13 amino acids. The germline V gene has CDR1 LGHDT and CDR2 YNNKEL (reference sequence). The sample taken for sequencing was peripheral blood. The chain carries TRBV3-1 (or the pseudogene TRBV3-2) and TRBJ1-2, with D unresolved. The source of this sequence is a man aged 18 to 29 with COVID-19, enrolled during active disease. As DNA, the CDR3 is TGTGCCAGCAGCCAAGCCGGGGACTATGGCTACACCTTC. Translation: CASSQAGDYGYTF.